This T cell receptor (beta chain) was captured by sequencing in a study of metastatic and nonmetastatic thyroid tumors. Before thyroid surgery, none of the patients had received any treatment. TCRdb re-processed the PCR reads through MiXCR. Among 6,000 to 8,500 clones listed, more than 2.5% were seen once. Relative to its sample, this clone is medium-sized (0.01 to 0.1%). The length of the CDR3 is 16 residues. J gave up 2 bases and V 3 bases, and 8 bases lay outside the gene matches. Germline loops: CDR1 SGHRS, CDR2 YFSETQ. Material for sequencing was tumor tissue. This clonotype originated in a female donor with papillary thyroid cancer or a benign thyroid nodule (not recorded which). Some clones in this sample may be carry-over from other donors' samples. This sequence joins TRBV5-1 and TRBJ2-3; 8 bases match TRBD2. CDR3 in DNA: TGCGCCAGCAGCTCCCCAGCGGGAGTGTTCACAGATACGCAGTATTTT. Translation: CASSSPAGVFTDTQYF.